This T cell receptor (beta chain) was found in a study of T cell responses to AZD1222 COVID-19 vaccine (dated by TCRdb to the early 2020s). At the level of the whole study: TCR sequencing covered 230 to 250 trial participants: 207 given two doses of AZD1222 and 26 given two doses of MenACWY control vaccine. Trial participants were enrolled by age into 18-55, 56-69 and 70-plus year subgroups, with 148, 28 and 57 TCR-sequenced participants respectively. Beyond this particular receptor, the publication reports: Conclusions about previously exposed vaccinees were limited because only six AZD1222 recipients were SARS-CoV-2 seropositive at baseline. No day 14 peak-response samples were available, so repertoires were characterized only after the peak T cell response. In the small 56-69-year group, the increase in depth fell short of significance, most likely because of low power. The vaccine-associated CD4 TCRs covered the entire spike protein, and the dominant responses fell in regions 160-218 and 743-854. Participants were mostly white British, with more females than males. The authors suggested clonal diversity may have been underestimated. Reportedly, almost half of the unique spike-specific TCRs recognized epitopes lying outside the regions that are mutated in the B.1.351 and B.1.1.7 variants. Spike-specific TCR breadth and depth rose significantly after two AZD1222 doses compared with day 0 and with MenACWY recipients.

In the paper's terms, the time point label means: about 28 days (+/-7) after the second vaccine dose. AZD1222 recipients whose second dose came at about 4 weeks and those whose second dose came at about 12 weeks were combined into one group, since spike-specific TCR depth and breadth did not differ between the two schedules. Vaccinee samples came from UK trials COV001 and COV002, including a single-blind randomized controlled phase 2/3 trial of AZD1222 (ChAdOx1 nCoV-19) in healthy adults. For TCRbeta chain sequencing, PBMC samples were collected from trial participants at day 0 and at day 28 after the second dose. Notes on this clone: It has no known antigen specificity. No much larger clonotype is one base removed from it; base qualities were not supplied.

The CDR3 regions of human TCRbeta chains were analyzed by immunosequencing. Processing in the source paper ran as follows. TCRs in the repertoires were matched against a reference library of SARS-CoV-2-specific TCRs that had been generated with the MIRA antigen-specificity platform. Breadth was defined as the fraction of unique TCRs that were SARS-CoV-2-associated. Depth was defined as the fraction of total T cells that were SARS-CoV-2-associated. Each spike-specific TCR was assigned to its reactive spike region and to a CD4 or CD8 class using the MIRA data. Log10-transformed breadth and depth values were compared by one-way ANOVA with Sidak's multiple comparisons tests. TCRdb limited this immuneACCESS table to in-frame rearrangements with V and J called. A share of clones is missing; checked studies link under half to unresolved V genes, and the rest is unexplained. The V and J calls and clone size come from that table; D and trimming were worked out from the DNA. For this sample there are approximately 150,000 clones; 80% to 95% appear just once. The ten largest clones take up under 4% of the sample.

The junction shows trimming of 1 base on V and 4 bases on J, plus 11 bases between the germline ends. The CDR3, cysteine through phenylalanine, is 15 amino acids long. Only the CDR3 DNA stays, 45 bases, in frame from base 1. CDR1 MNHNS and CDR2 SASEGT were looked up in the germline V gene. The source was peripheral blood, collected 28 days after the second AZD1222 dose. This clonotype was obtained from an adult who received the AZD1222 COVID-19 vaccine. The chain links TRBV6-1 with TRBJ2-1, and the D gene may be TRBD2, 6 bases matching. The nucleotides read TGTGCCAGCAGTGAAGTTGGTCGGGGGTACAATGAGCAGTTCTTC. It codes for CASSEVGRGYNEQFF.